These 28 T cell receptor beta chains share one sample of origin, sequenced in a study of blood T cell repertoires in COVID-19. Profiled with immunoSEQ multiplex PCR; TCRdb holds only in-frame clones, not every one. Of 150,000 to 200,000 clones in the sample, more than 85% were seen once. Sequenced sample: peripheral blood. The receptors were gathered from a man aged 70-80 years with active or convalescent COVID-19.

This rearrangement joins TRBV7-8 to TRBJ1-2, with TRBD1 identical over 8 bases. CDR1 is SGHVS and CDR2 is FQNEAQ in the germline V gene. With V trimmed by 5 bases and J by 7 bases, 12 bases remained unmatched. This CDR3 region has 15 residues. The CDR3 nucleotides are TGTGCCAGCAGCCGGGCGGCGGGGCAGGGGGCTGGCTACACCTTC. Translation: CASSRAAGQGAGYTF.

The chain joins TRBV18 to TRBJ2-7; D might be TRBD1 (5 bases). The CDR3 length is 13 residues. The germline V and J ends were trimmed by 5 bases and 3 bases, with 11 bases remaining between them. CDR1 and CDR2 (germline): KGHSH, LQKENI. The CDR3, as DNA: TGTGCCAGCTCATCCGCAGGGATCTACGAGCAGTACTTC. Its protein is CASSSAGIYEQYF.

This clone was detected only once. The chain links TRBV10-3 to TRBJ2-1; 14 bases are a match to TRBD2. The CDR3 spans 15 residues. Germline V gives CDR1 ENHRY, CDR2 SYGVKD. V shed 10 bases and J 9 bases; nucleotides not matched to a gene: 11. For the CDR3, the DNA is TGTGCCACAAGGGGACTAGCGGGAGCTTCAGGTGAGCAGTTCTTC. Its protein is CATRGLAGASGEQFF.

The chain joins TRBV13 to TRBJ2-7; a possible D gene is TRBD1 (6 bases). The CDR3 sequence is 12 residues long. Per germline, CDR1 PRHDT and CDR2 FYEKMQ (reference sequence). V lost 5 bases to trimming and J lost 3 bases, with 8 bases between them. CDR3 protein: CASSRGGYEQYF. The CDR3 nucleotides are TGTGCCAGCAGCCGAGGGGGCTACGAGCAGTACTTC.

The chain recombines TRBV7-2 with TRBJ2-3; D perhaps matches TRBD1 (6 bases). V was clipped by 2 bases and J by 6 bases, with 6 bases between them. The CDR3 runs 12 residues. Per the germline V gene, CDR1 is SGHTA and CDR2 is FQGNSA. The CDR3, as DNA: TGTGCCAGCAGCTTACAGGGGGATACGCAGTATTTT. Protein product: CASSLQGDTQYF.

This chain links TRBV5-6 with TRBJ2-7, with TRBD1 matching over 10 bases. The CDR3 is 12 residues long. Germline V CDR1 and CDR2: SGHDT, YYEEEE. The junction had 3 bases not matched to a gene; V was cut back by 4 bases and J by 8 bases. DNA for the CDR3: TGTGCCAGCAGCCTGGGACAGGGGAAGCAGTACTTC. It is translated as CASSLGQGKQYF.

The chain combines TRBV6-1 with TRBJ1-2, with D possibly being TRBD1 (5 bases). This CDR3 is 15 amino acids long. Germline CDR1 MNHNS, CDR2 SASEGT. The ends were cut back, 0 bases at V and 4 bases at J, with 12 bases in the middle. As DNA, the CDR3 is TGTGCCAGCAGTGAAGCGGCAGGGTATACCTATGGCTACACCTTC. Residues: CASSEAAGYTYGYTF.

A remark on this clone: One junction end does not reproduce the germline sequence, and a read error may be involved. The chain recombines TRBV7-7 with TRBJ1-4; 9 positions agree with TRBD1. From germline, CDR1 is SSHAT and CDR2 FNYEAQ (reference sequence). The CDR3 extends over 15 amino acids. The CDR3 DNA reads TGTGCTAGCAGCTTAGGGCGGACAGGGGTTGAAAAACTGTTTTTT. Amino acids: CASSLGRTGVEKLFF.

V gene TRBV9 combines with J gene TRBJ2-5, with D possibly matching TRBD1 (5 bases). The CDR3 is 14 residues long. The germline gives CDR1 SGDLS, CDR2 YYNGEE. The V gene lost 0 bases and the J gene lost 2 bases, with 8 bases spanning the gap. The CDR3 sequence: CASSVVGAQETQYF. The CDR3 DNA reads TGTGCCAGCAGCGTAGTTGGGGCGCAAGAGACCCAGTACTTC.

V is TRBV2 and J is TRBJ2-1; D remains unclear. Germline loops: CDR1 SNHLY, CDR2 FYNNEI. The length of the CDR3 is 14 residues. V dropped 8 bases and J dropped 3 bases, with 14 bases sitting between them. CDR3 sequence reads: CASGPLFGYNEQFF. The CDR3, as DNA: TGTGCCAGCGGGCCGCTATTTGGCTACAATGAGCAGTTCTTC.

V usage is TRBV6-6 and J usage is TRBJ1-1, with 7 bases lining up with TRBD1. The CDR3 runs 15 residues. Germline lookup yields CDR1 MNHNY and CDR2 SVGAGI (reference sequence). V shed 6 bases, J shed 0 bases, and the junction held 7 bases outside the gene matches. CDR3 in DNA: TGTGCCAGCAGGGGGACAGTTGCTTTGAACACTGAAGCTTTCTTT. It yields the protein CASRGTVALNTEAFF.

The rearrangement links TRBV6-6 to TRBJ1-1, with a weak D call TRBD1 (5 bases). The CDR3 consists of 14 residues. V lost 9 bases to trimming and J lost 2 bases, with 16 bases between them. The germline V gene encodes CDR1 MNHNY and CDR2 SVGAGI (reference sequence). The CDR3 bases are TGTGCCAGTCGGGTCCAGGGTAGAAACACTGAAGCTTTCTTT. Protein: CASRVQGRNTEAFF.

The V gene is TRBV21-1, the J gene TRBJ1-6; TRBD1 is the table's D call and was not checked against the DNA. TRBV21-1 is designated a pseudogene. The CDR3 loop spans 16 amino acids. The CDR3 nucleotides are TGTGCCAGCAGCCCACGGGACAGGGCAGGGGATTCACCCCTCCACTTT. It encodes CASSPRDRAGDSPLHF.

The V gene is TRBV2, the J gene TRBJ2-1; 7 bases align to TRBD2. J lost 1 base, V lost 6 bases, and 3 bases had no gene match. Germline V lookup: CDR1 SNHLY, CDR2 FYNNEI. This CDR3 comprises 14 residues. CDR3 coding DNA: TGTGCCAGCAGGGGCGGGAGTTCCTACAATGAGCAGTTCTTC. Translated, it gives CASRGGSSYNEQFF. The full variable domain, rest sourced from reference TRBV2 and TRBJ2-1, is EPEVTQTPSHQVTQMGQEVILRCVPISNHLYFYWYRQILGQKVEFLVSFYNNEISEKSEIFDDQFSVERPDGSNFTLKIRSTKLEDSAMYFCASRGGSSYNEQFFGPGTRLTVL.

The rearrangement links TRBV21-1 to TRBJ1-5; the table gives TRBD1 as D, unverified against the DNA. TRBV21-1 is shown as a pseudogene. The CDR3 extends over 17 amino acids. CDR3 DNA sequence: TGTGCCAGCAGCAAAGAGGGGCGACAGGGAGGAAATCAGCCCCAGCATTTT. Translation gives CASSKEGRQGGNQPQHF.

The rearrangement joins TRBV5-1 to TRBJ2-2; D is perhaps TRBD1 (8 bases). The CDR3 is made up of 17 amino acids. Germline V gives CDR1 SGHRS, CDR2 YFSETQ. V lost 4 bases to trimming and J lost 3 bases, with 19 bases between them. The CDR3 sequence: CASSLLDRGGDTGELFF. The DNA of the CDR3 is TGCGCCAGCAGCCTACTAGACAGGGGAGGGGACACCGGGGAGCTGTTTTTT.

The chain couples TRBV10-1 to TRBJ1-2, with D possibly TRBD1 on 5 matching bases. V lost 3 bases to trimming and J lost 6 bases, with 11 bases between them. This CDR3 contains 13 residues. The germline gives CDR1 WNHNN, CDR2 SYGVQD (reference sequence). CDR3 loop: CASSETRVDGYTF. DNA of the CDR3: TGCGCCAGCAGTGAAACCAGGGTGGATGGCTACACCTTC.

The chain joins TRBV7-9 to TRBJ2-5, with 7 bases lining up with TRBD2. CDR3 length equals 14 residues. Unmatched junction bases numbered 7, after V lost 4 bases and J lost 5 bases. CDR1 is SEHNR, CDR2 FQNEAQ, per germline (reference sequence). CDR3 nucleotides: TGTGCCAGCAGCTCAGTCTGGCGGGAGGAGACCCAGTACTTC. This translates into CASSSVWREETQYF.

The chain employs TRBV19 and TRBJ2-3; 7 bases are a match to TRBD1. Germline values: CDR1 LNHDA, CDR2 SQIVND (reference sequence). CDR3 length equals 14 residues. J lost 0 bases, V lost 7 bases, and 4 bases had no gene match. CDR3 residues: CASMDRLSTDTQYF. CDR3 in DNA: TGTGCCAGTATGGACAGGCTGAGCACAGATACGCAGTATTTT. Supplemented by reference TRBV19 and TRBJ2-3, the full variable domain reads DGGITQSPKYLFRKEGQNVTLSCEQNLNHDAMYWYRQDPGQGLRLIYYSQIVNDFQKGDIAEGYSVSREKKESFPLTVTSAQKNPTAFYLCASMDRLSTDTQYFGPGTRLTVL.

This clone was counted a single time. The rearrangement uses TRBV19 and TRBJ2-7, with 7 nucleotides matching TRBD1. The CDR3 totals 15 residues. Per germline, CDR1 LNHDA and CDR2 SQIVND (reference sequence). The V gene end was trimmed by 6 bases and the J gene end by 0 bases; junction bases not matched to a gene: 8. The DNA of the CDR3 is TGTGCCAGTAGCAACGCCGGGACAGCCTCCTACGAGCAGTACTTC. Its protein product is CASSNAGTASYEQYF.

J is TRBJ1-6 and V is TRBV2; unclear D gene. Germline lookup yields CDR1 SNHLY and CDR2 FYNNEI. The CDR3 is 15 amino acids. Trimming stripped 6 bases from V and 0 bases from J, with 9 bases between. In nucleotides, the CDR3 is TGTGCCAGCAGGGTACAGAGCTCCTATAATTCACCCCTCCACTTT. It codes for CASRVQSSYNSPLHF.

The genes are TRBV2 and TRBJ1-4, with 7 bases lining up with TRBD1. This CDR3 is 14 amino acids long. V lost 4 bases, J lost 3 bases, and 2 bases stayed unmatched. The V gene's germline CDR1 is SNHLY and CDR2 FYNNEI. The CDR3: CASSGQGANEKLFF. The CDR3 coding sequence is TGTGCCAGCAGTGGACAGGGAGCTAATGAAAAACTGTTTTTT.

The chain is built from TRBV30 and TRBJ1-4, with no clear D. In germline, CDR1 is GTSNPN, CDR2 SVGIG (reference sequence). V lost 5 bases and J 7 bases, leaving 8 bases between the germline ends. The CDR3 is 11 residues long. The CDR3 DNA sequence: TGTGCCTGGTACGGAGGTGAAAAACTGTTTTTT. Translation: CAWYGGEKLFF.

CDR3 residues: CASRGGHTINQPQHF. CDR3 DNA: TGTGCCAGCAGAGGGGGACATACGATCAATCAGCCCCAGCATTTT. The V and J genes are TRBV28 and TRBJ1-5; D possibly corresponds to TRBD1 (6 bases). Trimming took 6 bases from V and 3 from J, leaving 15 bases between them. This CDR3 has 15 residues. Germline CDR1 and CDR2: MDHEN and SYDVKM.

CDR3 in amino acids: CASSAPAAGTYEQYF. CDR3 in DNA: TGTGCCAGCAGCGCGCCGGCTGCGGGGACCTACGAGCAGTACTTC. This rearrangement joins TRBV11-2 to TRBJ2-7; the D gene is possibly TRBD2 (6 bases). Germline-derived CDR1 and CDR2 are SGHAT and FQNNGV. The V end lost 5 bases, the J end lost 2 bases, and 16 bases lay between the germline ends. This CDR3 is 15 amino acids long.

The chain is built from TRBV7-9 and TRBJ2-1, with 8 bases that match TRBD1. Trimming at V came to 3 bases and at J to 9 bases, leaving 10 bases not matched to a gene. The CDR3 runs 15 residues. The germline CDR1 and CDR2 sequences are SEHNR and FQNEAQ (reference sequence). CDR3 in DNA: TGTGCCAGCAGCTTTGGACAGGGATTAGTTAGTGAGCAGTTCTTC. Protein: CASSFGQGLVSEQFF.

The chain recombines TRBV3-1 (or the pseudogene TRBV3-2) with TRBJ2-5, with 8 bases lining up with TRBD1. The CDR3 is 17 residues long. After removal of 5 bases from V and 5 bases from J, the junction contained 16 bases not matched to a gene. Germline-derived CDR1 and CDR2 are LGHDT and YNNKEL (reference sequence). Written as DNA, the CDR3 is TGTGCCAGCAGCGCCCGAACCGGGACAGGTCGATCGGAGACCCAGTACTTC. Protein sequence: CASSARTGTGRSETQYF.

The gene calls are TRBV5-1 and TRBJ2-7, with TRBD1 identical over 8 bases. Per germline, CDR1 SGHRS and CDR2 YFSETQ. CDR3 size: 14 residues. With 4 bases clipped from V and 2 bases from J, the junction kept 5 bases outside the gene matches. CDR3: CASSLQGDAYEQYF. CDR3 bases: TGCGCCAGCAGCCTACAGGGGGATGCCTACGAGCAGTACTTC.